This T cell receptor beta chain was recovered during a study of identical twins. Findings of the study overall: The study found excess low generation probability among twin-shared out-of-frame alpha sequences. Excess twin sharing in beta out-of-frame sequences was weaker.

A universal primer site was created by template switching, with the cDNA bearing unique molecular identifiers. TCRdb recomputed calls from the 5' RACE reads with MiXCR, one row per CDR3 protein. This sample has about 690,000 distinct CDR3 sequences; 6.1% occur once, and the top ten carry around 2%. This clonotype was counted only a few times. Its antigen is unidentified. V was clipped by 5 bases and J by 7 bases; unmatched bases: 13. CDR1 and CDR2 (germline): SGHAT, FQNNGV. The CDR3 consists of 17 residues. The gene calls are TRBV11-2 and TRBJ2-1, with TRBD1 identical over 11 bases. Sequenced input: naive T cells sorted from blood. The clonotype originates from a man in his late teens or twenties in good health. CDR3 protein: CASSRARTGGVGNEQFF. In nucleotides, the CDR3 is TGTGCCAGCAGCCGGGCCAGGACAGGGGGCGTAGGGAATGAGCAGTTCTTC.